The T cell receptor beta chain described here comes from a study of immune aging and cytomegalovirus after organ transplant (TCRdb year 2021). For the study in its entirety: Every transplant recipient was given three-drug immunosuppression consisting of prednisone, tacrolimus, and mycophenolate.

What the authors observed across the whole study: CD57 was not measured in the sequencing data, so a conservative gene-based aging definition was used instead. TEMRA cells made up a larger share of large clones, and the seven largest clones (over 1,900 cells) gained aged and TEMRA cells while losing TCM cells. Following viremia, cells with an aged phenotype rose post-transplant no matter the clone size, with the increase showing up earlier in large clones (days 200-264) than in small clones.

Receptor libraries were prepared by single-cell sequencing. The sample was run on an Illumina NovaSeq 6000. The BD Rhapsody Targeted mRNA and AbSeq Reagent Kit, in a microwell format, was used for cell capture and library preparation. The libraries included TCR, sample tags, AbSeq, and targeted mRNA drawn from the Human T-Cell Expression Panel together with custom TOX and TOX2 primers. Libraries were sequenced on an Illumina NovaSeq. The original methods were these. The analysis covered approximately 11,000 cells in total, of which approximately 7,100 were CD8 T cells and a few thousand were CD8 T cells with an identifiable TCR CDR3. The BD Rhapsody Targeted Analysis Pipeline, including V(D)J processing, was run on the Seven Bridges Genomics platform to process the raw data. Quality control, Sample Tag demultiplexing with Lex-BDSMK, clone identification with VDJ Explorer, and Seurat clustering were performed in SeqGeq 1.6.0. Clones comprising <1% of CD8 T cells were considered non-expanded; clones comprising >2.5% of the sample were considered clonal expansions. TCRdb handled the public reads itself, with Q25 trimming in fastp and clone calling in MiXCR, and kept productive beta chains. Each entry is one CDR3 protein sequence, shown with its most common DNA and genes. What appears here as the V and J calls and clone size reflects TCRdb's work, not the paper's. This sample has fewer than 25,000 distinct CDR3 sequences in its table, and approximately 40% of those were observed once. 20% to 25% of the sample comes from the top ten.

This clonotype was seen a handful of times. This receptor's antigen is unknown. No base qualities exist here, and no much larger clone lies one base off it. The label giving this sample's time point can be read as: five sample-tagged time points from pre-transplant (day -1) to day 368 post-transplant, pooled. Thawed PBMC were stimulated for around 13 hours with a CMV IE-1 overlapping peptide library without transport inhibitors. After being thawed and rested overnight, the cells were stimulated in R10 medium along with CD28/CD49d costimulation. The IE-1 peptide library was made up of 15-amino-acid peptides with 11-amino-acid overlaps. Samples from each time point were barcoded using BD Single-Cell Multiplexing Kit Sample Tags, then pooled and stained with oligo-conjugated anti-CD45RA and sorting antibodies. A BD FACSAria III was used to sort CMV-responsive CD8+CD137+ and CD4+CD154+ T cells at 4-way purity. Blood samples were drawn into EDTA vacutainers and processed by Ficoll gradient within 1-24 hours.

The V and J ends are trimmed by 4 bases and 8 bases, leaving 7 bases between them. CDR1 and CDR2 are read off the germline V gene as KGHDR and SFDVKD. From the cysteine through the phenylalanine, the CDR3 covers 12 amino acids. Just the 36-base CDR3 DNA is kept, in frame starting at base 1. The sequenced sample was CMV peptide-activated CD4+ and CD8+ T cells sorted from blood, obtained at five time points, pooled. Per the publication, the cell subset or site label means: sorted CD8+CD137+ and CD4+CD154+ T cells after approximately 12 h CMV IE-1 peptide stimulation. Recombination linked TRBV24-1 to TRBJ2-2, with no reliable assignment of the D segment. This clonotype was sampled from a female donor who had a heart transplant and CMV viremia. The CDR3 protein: CATSDSLGELFF. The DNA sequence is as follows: TGTGCCACCAGTGACTCCCTGGGGGAGCTGTTTTTT.